This T cell receptor beta chain was identified in a study of human T cells and chemical hapten exposure. Notes on the study in general: Donors had alopecia, so their immune response may differ from healthy people's. TCRs above 1 in 1000 frequency did not change with DPC sensitization.

TCRdb fed the RACE reads into MiXCR, producing one record per CDR3 protein. Among tens of thousands of distinct CDR3 sequences, roughly 12% were seen once, and the ten largest hold 1.5% to 2%. For this clonotype: Its target is not known.

The time point is: pre-sensitization, week 0. Treatment: therapeutic diphenylcyclopropenone sensitization with weekly scalp DPC. The starting material, unfractionated whole blood, was used for total RNA extraction. Donation of samples came from alopecia patients who were 18 to 70 years old and suitable for DPC. The trim removed 4 bases at V and 0 bases at J, leaving 1 base unmatched. CDR3 length equals 16 residues. The germline V gene encodes CDR1 LGHDT and CDR2 YNNKEL (reference sequence). This TCR was recovered from a woman aged 35 to 49 with alopecia areata. Some clones in this sample may be carry-over from other donors' samples. Source: whole blood, taken in connection with sensitization to the hapten diphenylcyclopropenone (DPC). This rearrangement joins TRBV3-1 to TRBJ2-2; 11 bases are shared with TRBD2. The CDR3 DNA sequence: TGTGCCAGCAGCCCGGGACTAGCGGCGAACACCGGGGAGCTGTTTTTT. This sequence encodes CASSPGLAANTGELFF.